This is a list of T cell receptor beta chains from one sample in a study of shared clonotypes between healthy human individuals. Libraries were prepared by immunoSEQ multiplex PCR; TCRdb keeps only in-frame clonotypes and omits some of them. Of about 2.3 million clones detected, about nine tenths appear once; the ten largest clones hold 0.37%. Sequencing was carried out using naive CD4+ T cells from PBMCs. The receptors come from a man aged 18 to 35 in good health. Some clones in this sample may be carry-over from other donors' samples. Each CDR3 is given with its conserved first and last residue. A D gene is named only where the DNA matches it firmly. Clone size, where shown, is once, few, many, or a class for clones that have expanded.

d_call	v_call	clone_size	j_call	cdr3_nt	cdr3_aa
NA	TRBV19	NA	TRBJ2-2	TGTGCCAGTACCCCCTCGGGGGCCTGGCGCACCGGGGAGCTGTTTTTT	CASTPSGAWRTGELFF
TRBD2	TRBV30	NA	TRBJ2-4	TGTGCCTGGAGTGTAGCGGGAGGGCCGGGCATTCAGTACTTC	CAWSVAGGPGIQYF
NA	TRBV29-1	once	TRBJ1-1	TGCAGCGTAAGGAGAGGAGGGAACACTGAAGCTTTCTTT	CSVRRGGNTEAFF
TRBD1	TRBV27	NA	TRBJ2-2	TGTGCCAGCAGCCGGGACAGGGTCACCGGGGAGCTGTTTTTT	CASSRDRVTGELFF
NA	TRBV18	NA	TRBJ2-5	TGTGCCAGCTCACTGTCGAGCGGACAAGAGACCCAGTACTTC	CASSLSSGQETQYF
NA	TRBV29-1	NA	TRBJ2-3	TGCAGCGTTGAGGATGGCACAGATACGCAGTATTTT	CSVEDGTDTQYF
NA	TRBV27	NA	TRBJ2-7	TGTGCCAGCAGTCCTGCGGCCGGATTATACGAGCAGTACTTC	CASSPAAGLYEQYF
NA	TRBV29-1	NA	TRBJ1-2	TGCAGCGTTGAAGTGGGGGGGACGGGGCAATATGGCTACACCTTC	CSVEVGGTGQYGYTF
NA	TRBV7-6	NA	TRBJ2-7	TGTGCCAGCAGCCTACGAGGGTATGGGGAGCAGTACTTC	CASSLRGYGEQYF
TRBD2	TRBV10-3	NA	TRBJ2-1	TGTGCCATCAGTGGTCGGGTAGCGGGAGTCCACAATGAGCAGTTCTTC	CAISGRVAGVHNEQFF
NA	TRBV10-3	NA	TRBJ2-3	TGTGCCATCAGTAGGGTCACAGCTTTCACAGATACGCAGTATTTT	CAISRVTAFTDTQYF
NA	TRBV6-1	NA	TRBJ1-1	TGTGCCAGCAGCGTACTGACAAGAAACACTGAAGCTTTCTTT	CASSVLTRNTEAFF
NA	TRBV27	NA	TRBJ2-3	TGTGCCAGCAGTCCCTATCATACGCAGTATTTT	CASSPYHTQYF
TRBD2	TRBV28	NA	TRBJ2-2	TGTGCCAGGGGACTAGCGGGAGCTAGCGGGGAGCTGTTTTTT	CARGLAGASGELFF
NA	TRBV30	NA	TRBJ1-6	TGTGCCGCATTGTGGGTAAATGGTTCACCCCTCCACTTT	CAALWVNGSPLHF
NA	TRBV18	NA	TRBJ2-7	TGTGCCAGCTCGCAAAGACAGTCCTCCTACGAGCAGTACTTC	CASSQRQSSYEQYF
NA	TRBV5-1	NA	TRBJ2-2	TGCGCCAGCAGGCGTAACCCGAACACCGGGGAGCTGTTTTTT	CASRRNPNTGELFF
NA	TRBV11-2	NA	TRBJ2-7	TGTGCCAGCAGCTTAGATGCGGGGGCTAGCGGTTACTACGAGCAGTACTTC	CASSLDAGASGYYEQYF
TRBD1	TRBV28	NA	TRBJ2-7	TGTGCCAGCAGTTTCGATCCCGGGACAGGGGTCTCCTACGAGCAGTACTTC	CASSFDPGTGVSYEQYF
NA	TRBV7-9	NA	TRBJ2-5	TGTGCCAGCAGCTTGGGGGACCAAGAGACCCAGTACTTC	CASSLGDQETQYF
NA	TRBV7-6	NA	TRBJ2-6	TGTGCCAGCAGCTTAGTAAGATCTGGGGCCAACGTCCTGACTTTC	CASSLVRSGANVLTF
TRBD2	TRBV7-6	NA	TRBJ2-5	TGTGCCAGCAGCTTAGGTAGCGGGAGAGAGACCCAGTACTTC	CASSLGSGRETQYF
NA	TRBV10-1	NA	TRBJ2-1	TGCGCCAGCAGTACCCGGGCTCCAAGCTCCTACAATGAGCAGTTCTTC	CASSTRAPSSYNEQFF
TRBD1	TRBV7-9	NA	TRBJ2-7	TGTGCCAGCAGCTTACAGGGGGACTCCTACGAGCAGTACTTC	CASSLQGDSYEQYF
NA	TRBV28	NA	TRBJ1-2	TGTGCCAGCAGTGGGGCGGGCGCGCTGGGGCGCTATGGCTACACCTTC	CASSGAGALGRYGYTF
NA	TRBV14	NA	TRBJ1-4	TGTGCCAGCAGCCAAGGGATGGGACGGAATGAAAAACTGTTTTTT	CASSQGMGRNEKLFF
TRBD2	TRBV4-2	once	TRBJ2-7	TGTGCCAGCAGCCAAGATTTGATGGGACTAGCGGGAGCCTACGAGCAGTACTTC	CASSQDLMGLAGAYEQYF
NA	TRBV6-6	few	TRBJ2-5	NA	CASSFLETQYF
NA	TRBV14	once	TRBJ2-5	TGTGCCAGCAGCCAAGTCGAGGAGACCCAGTACTTC	CASSQVEETQYF
NA	TRBV11-2	NA	TRBJ1-2	TGTGCCAGCAGCCAGGAGGGTTACGGCTACACCTTC	CASSQEGYGYTF
NA	TRBV28	once	TRBJ2-7	TGTGCCAGCAGTTTGGGGGGGCTGGGAGAGCAGTACTTC	CASSLGGLGEQYF
NA	TRBV27	NA	TRBJ1-4	TGTGCCAGCAGTTTTGCTCGGGGGGCGCGGACTAATGAAAAACTGTTTTTT	CASSFARGARTNEKLFF
NA	TRBV2	NA	TRBJ2-6	TGTGCCAGCAGTGAAGCTGGGCACAGCTCTGGGGCCAACGTCCTGACTTTC	CASSEAGHSSGANVLTF
TRBD1	TRBV28	once	TRBJ1-1	TGTGCCAGCAGTCCTCCAGGGGGGGAAACTGAAGCTTTCTTT	CASSPPGGETEAFF
NA	TRBV28	NA	TRBJ1-5	TGTGCCAGCAGTTTATATGACGCCCTCCAGCATTTT	CASSLYDALQHF
NA	TRBV27	NA	TRBJ2-2	TGTGCCAGCAGACAAACAGGGTTGAACACCGGGGAGCTGTTTTTT	CASRQTGLNTGELFF